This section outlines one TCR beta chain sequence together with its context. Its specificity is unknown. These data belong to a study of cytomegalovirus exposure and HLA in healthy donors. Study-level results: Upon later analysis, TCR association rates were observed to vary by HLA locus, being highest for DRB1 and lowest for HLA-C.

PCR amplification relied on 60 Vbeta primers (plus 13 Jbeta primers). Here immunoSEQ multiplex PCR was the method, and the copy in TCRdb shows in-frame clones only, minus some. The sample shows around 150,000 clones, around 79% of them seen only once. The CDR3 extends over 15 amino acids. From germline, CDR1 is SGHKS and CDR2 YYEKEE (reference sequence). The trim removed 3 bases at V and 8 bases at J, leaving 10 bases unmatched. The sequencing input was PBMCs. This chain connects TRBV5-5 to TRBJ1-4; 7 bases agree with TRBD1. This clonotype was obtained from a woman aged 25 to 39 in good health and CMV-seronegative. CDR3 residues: CASSSETGNGEKLFF. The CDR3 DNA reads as TGTGCCAGCAGCTCCGAGACAGGGAATGGAGAAAAACTGTTTTTT.